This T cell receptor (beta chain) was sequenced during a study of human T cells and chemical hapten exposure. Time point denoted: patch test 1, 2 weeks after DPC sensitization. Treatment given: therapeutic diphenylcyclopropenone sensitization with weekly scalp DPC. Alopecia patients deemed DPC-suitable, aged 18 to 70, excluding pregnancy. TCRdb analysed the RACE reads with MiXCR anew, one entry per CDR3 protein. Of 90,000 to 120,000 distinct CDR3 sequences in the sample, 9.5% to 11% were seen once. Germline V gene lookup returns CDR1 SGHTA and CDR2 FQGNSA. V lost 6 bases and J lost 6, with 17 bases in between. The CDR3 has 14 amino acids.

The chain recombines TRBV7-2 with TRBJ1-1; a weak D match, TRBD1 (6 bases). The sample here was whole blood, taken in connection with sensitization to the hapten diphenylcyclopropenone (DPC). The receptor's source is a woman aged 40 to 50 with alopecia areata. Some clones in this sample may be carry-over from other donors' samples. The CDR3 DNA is TGTGCCAGCAGTTCCCGGAACAGGGCCCCTGAAGCTTTCTTT. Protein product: CASSSRNRAPEAFF.